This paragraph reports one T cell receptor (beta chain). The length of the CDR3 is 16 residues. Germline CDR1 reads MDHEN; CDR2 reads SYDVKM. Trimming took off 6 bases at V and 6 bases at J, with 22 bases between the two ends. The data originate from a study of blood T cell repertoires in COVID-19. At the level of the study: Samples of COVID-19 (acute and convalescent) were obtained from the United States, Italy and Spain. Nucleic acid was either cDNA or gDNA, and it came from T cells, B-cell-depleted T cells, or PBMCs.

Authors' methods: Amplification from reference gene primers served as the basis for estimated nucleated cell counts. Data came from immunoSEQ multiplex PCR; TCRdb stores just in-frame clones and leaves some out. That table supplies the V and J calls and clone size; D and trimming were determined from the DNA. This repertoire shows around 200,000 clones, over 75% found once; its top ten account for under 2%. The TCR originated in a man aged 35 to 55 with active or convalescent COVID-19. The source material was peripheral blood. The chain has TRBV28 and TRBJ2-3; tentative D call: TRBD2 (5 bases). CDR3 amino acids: CASSPVVGAHVDTQYF. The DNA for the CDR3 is TGTGCCAGCAGCCCCGTAGTGGGAGCCCACGTGGATACGCAGTATTTT.